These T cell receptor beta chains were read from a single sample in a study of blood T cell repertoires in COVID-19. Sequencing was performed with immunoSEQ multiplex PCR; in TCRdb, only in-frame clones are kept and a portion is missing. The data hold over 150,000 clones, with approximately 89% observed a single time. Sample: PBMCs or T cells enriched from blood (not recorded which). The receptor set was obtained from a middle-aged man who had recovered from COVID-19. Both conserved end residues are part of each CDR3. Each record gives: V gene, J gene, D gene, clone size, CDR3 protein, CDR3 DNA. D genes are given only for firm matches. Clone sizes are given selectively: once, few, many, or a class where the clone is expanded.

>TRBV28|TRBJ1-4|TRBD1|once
CASSLPGTGNEKLFF
TGTGCCAGCAGTCTCCCCGGGACAGGGAATGAAAAACTGTTTTTT
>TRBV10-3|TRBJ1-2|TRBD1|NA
CAIRDQDRGRKGYTF
TGTGCCATCAGGGATCAGGACAGGGGGCGCAAGGGCTACACCTTC
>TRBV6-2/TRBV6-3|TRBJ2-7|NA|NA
CASSYSRGYEQYF
TGTGCCAGCAGTTACTCAAGAGGGTACGAGCAGTACTTC
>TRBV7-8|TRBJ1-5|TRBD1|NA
CASSSADRSAQPQHF
TGTGCCAGCAGCTCCGCGGACAGGAGCGCTCAGCCCCAGCATTTT
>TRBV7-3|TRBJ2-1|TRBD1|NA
CASSWTGGAYNEQFF
TGTGCCAGCAGCTGGACAGGGGGCGCCTACAATGAGCAGTTCTTC
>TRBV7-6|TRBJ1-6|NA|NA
CASSPRTGGDSPLHF
TGTGCCAGCAGCCCAAGAACAGGCGGTGATTCACCCCTCCACTTT
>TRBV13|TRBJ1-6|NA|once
CASSLGQKLPPLHF
TGTGCCAGCAGCCTCGGACAGAAACTGCCACCCCTCCACTTT
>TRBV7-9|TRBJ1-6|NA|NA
CASSLGGVNSPLHF
TGTGCCAGCAGCTTAGGGGGGGTAAATTCACCCCTCCACTTT
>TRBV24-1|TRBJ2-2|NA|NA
CATSGTPPRQTGELFF
TGTGCCACCAGTGGAACGCCCCCGCGCCAAACCGGGGAGCTGTTTTTT
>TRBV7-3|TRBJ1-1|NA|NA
CASSLVANTEAFF
TGTGCCAGCAGCTTAGTAGCGAACACTGAAGCTTTCTTT
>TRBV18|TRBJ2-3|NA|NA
CASSPRRRAGVADTQYF
TGTGCCAGCTCACCACGGAGGAGGGCCGGGGTGGCAGATACGCAGTATTTT
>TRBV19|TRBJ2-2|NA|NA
CASSRAVEYTGELFF
TGTGCCAGTAGTAGAGCGGTTGAATACACCGGGGAGCTGTTTTTT
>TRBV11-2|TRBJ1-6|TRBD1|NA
CASSSTTGDWSNSPLHF
TGTGCCAGCAGCTCAACGACAGGGGATTGGAGTAATTCACCCCTCCACTTT
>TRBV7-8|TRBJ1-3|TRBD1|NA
CASSRQDRLSGNTIYF
TGTGCCAGCAGCCGCCAGGACAGGCTCTCTGGAAACACCATATATTTT
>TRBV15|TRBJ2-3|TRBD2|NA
CATSTAGGGWSSTDTQYF
TGTGCCACCAGCACGGCGGGCGGGGGGTGGTCGAGCACAGATACGCAGTATTTT
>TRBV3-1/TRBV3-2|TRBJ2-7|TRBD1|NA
CASNLGTGGDEQYF
TGTGCCAGCAATCTTGGGACAGGGGGCGACGAGCAGTACTTC
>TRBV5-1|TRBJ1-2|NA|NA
CASSPDRTYGYTF
TGCGCCAGCAGCCCCGACAGGACCTATGGCTACACCTTC
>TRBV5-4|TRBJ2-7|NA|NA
CASSGDSYEQYF
TGTGCCAGCAGCGGAGACAGCTACGAGCAGTACTTC
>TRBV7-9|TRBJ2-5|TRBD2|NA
CASSSRLAGEVWETQYF
TGTGCCAGCAGCTCCCGACTAGCGGGAGAGGTTTGGGAGACCCAGTACTTC
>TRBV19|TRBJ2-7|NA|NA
CASSPDRINEQYF
TGTGCCAGTAGCCCTGACAGGATCAACGAGCAGTACTTC
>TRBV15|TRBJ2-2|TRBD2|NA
CATSRGRGGELFF
TGTGCCACCAGCAGGGGGAGGGGCGGGGAGCTGTTTTTT
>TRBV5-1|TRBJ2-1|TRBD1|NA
CASSRQGQEYNEQFF
TGCGCCAGCAGCCGCCAAGGACAGGAGTACAATGAGCAGTTCTTC
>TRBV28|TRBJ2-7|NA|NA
CASTPRELGSYEQYF
TGTGCCAGCACCCCCCGGGAGCTTGGGTCCTACGAGCAGTACTTC
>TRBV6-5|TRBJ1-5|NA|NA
CASRENQPQHF
TGTGCCAGCCGGGAAAATCAGCCCCAGCATTTT